One and the same sample provided the 4 T cell receptor beta chains below, sequenced in a study of cytomegalovirus exposure and HLA in healthy donors. 60 Vbeta and 13 Jbeta primers were used in PCR. Data came from immunoSEQ multiplex PCR; TCRdb stores just in-frame clones and leaves some out. The sample lists more than 95,000 clones, roughly 75% seen once, with around 1.3% in the top ten. The sequenced sample consisted of PBMCs. The receptors derive from a female donor in good health and CMV-seronegative.

A remark on this clone: One end of the junction fails to match germline, which may point to a read error. The chain has TRBV7-9 and TRBJ2-1; TRBD1 matches at 7 bases. The CDR3 runs 15 residues. The germline CDR1 and CDR2 sequences are SEHNR and FQNEAQ (reference sequence). CDR3 bases: TGTTCCAGCAGCTTAGGGGGCCCCAGGTACAATGAGCAGTTCTTC. As protein: CSSSLGGPRYNEQFF.

The rearrangement uses TRBV30 and TRBJ2-1; D possibly corresponds to TRBD1 (5 bases). Germline CDR1 GTSNPN, CDR2 SVGIG (reference sequence). The CDR3 extends over 14 amino acids. V gave up 0 bases and J gave up 5 bases, with 11 bases separating them. Here the CDR3 DNA reads TGTGCCTGGAGTGTAAGCCAGGGAAACAATGAGCAGTTCTTC. Its translation: CAWSVSQGNNEQFF. The full variable domain, in which reference TRBV30 and TRBJ2-1 provide the parts outside the CDR3, is SQTIHQWPATLVQPVGSPLSLECTVEGTSNPNLYWYRQAAGRGLQLLFYSVGIGQISSEVPQNLSASRPQDRQFILSSKKLLLSDSGFYLCAWSVSQGNNEQFFGPGTRLTVL.

The V and J genes are TRBV7-8 and TRBJ1-1, with D unclear. Trimming removed 5 bases from V and 3 bases from J, with 10 bases in between. The CDR3 contains 13 residues. Germline-derived CDR1 and CDR2 are SGHVS and FQNEAQ. CDR3 bases: TGTGCCAGCAGCCGCCGGGTCGACACTGAAGCTTTCTTT. Translating gives CASSRRVDTEAFF.

The V call is TRBV25-1, the J call TRBJ1-3, with a possible D match to TRBD1 (5 bases). Germline V gene sequence: CDR1 MGHDK, CDR2 SYGVNS. The ends were cut back, 2 bases at V and 3 bases at J, with 20 bases in the middle. The length of the CDR3 is 18 residues. CDR3 bases: TGTGCCAGCAGTGAAAATTCTCCGGGGGTCGGAGTTGGAAACACCATATATTTT. This encodes CASSENSPGVGVGNTIYF. The full variable domain, its missing parts supplied by reference TRBV25-1 and TRBJ1-3, is EADIYQTPRYLVIGTGKKITLECSQTMGHDKMYWYQQDPGMELHLIHYSYGVNSTEKGDLSSESTVSRIRTEHFPLTLESARPSHTSQYLCASSENSPGVGVGNTIYFGEGSWLTVV.